The clone carrying this T cell receptor (beta chain) has at least ten counts. Its antigen is unknown. This sample was included in a study of regulatory T cells in long-lasting Graves disease. Study-wide results and caveats: Study was limited to peripheral blood, excluding thyroid tissue.

Sample time point: newly diagnosed GD, antithyroid drugs for less than 3 months. TCR sequences were obtained from RNA taken from PBMCs. Investigators prepared the TCR beta libraries by applying iRepertoire HTBI primers and Arm-PCR of CDR3 regions. TCRdb passed the multiplex PCR reads through MiXCR, listing each CDR3 protein once. Of about 470,000 distinct CDR3 sequences in the sample, 15% to 20% are singletons; the top ten hold roughly an eighth. The CDR3 spans 17 residues. CDR1 and CDR2 (germline): SGHRS, YFSETQ. V shed 4 bases, J shed 2 bases, and the junction held 13 bases outside the gene matches. The same data also contributed to another study, on T cells in Graves' hyperthyroidism and ophthalmopathy.

The chain is built from TRBV5-1 and TRBJ2-3, with 7 bases that match TRBD2. The sequences come from peripheral blood mononuclear cells (PBMCs), collected at new diagnosis, from a patient treated with antithyroid drugs. This receptor was taken from a middle-aged man with Graves disease. The CDR3 sequence: CASSPHASSGTTDTQYF. For the CDR3, the DNA is TGCGCCAGCAGCCCCCATGCCTCTAGCGGCACCACAGATACGCAGTATTTT.